This T cell receptor (beta chain) was documented in a study of T cell responses to AZD1222 COVID-19 vaccine. General observations from the study: None of the repertoires were sampled until the peak T cell response had passed.

Remarks on this clone: Its antigen is undetermined.

The V end lost 6 bases, the J end lost 0 bases, and 11 bases lay between the germline ends. The length of the CDR3 is 14 residues. Germline CDR1 is KGHSH and CDR2 is LQKENI. Sequencing used immunoSEQ multiplex PCR; TCRdb keeps in-frame clones, though not all of them. The sample includes roughly 120,000 clones, about 90% of them seen just once. The sequence derives from an adult in good health. The chain employs TRBV18 and TRBJ1-2, with D perhaps matching TRBD1 (5 bases). The sample here was peripheral blood, taken on day 0 of AZD1222 vaccination. The CDR3, as DNA: TGTGCCAGCTCTGCGACAGACCCTAACTATGGCTACACCTTC. Amino acids: CASSATDPNYGYTF. The full variable domain, rest sourced from reference TRBV18 and TRBJ1-2, is NAGVMQNPRHLVRRRGQEARLRCSPMKGHSHVYWYRQLPEEGLKFMVYLQKENIIDESGMPKERFSAEFPKEGPSILRIQQVVRGDSAAYFCASSATDPNYGYTFGSGTRLTVV.